What follows are 16 T cell receptor beta chains derived from one specimen sequenced in a study of somatic mutations in cytotoxic T cells in rheumatoid arthritis (dated by TCRdb to about 2017). The method behind the library was the immunoSEQ multiplex PCR assay. Held by TCRdb, this immuneACCESS table contains in-frame sequences only and omits some clones. Under half of the omission traces to an unresolved V gene where checked; the cause of the rest is unknown. The sample records roughly 6,400 clones, 70% to 80% of which are singletons. Jointly, the top ten make up approximately 40% of the sample. Input material: CD8+ T cells sorted from blood. All receptors come from a woman aged 45-60 years in good health.

V gene TRBV6-1 combines with J gene TRBJ2-7; TRBD1 matches at 9 bases. Trimming took 2 bases from V and 1 from J; bases not matched to a gene: 3. In germline, CDR1 is MNHNS, CDR2 SASEGT. The CDR3 is 15 residues long. In DNA form, the CDR3 reads TGTGCCAGCAGTGAAACCGGGACAGGGTCCTACGAGCAGTACTTC. Translated: CASSETGTGSYEQYF.

The rearrangement uses TRBV4-1 and TRBJ1-2, with D possibly matching TRBD1 (5 bases). This CDR3 spans 14 amino acids. V shed 4 bases and J shed 2 bases, with 11 bases lying between them. The germline gives CDR1 MGHRA, CDR2 YSYEKL. CDR3 residues: CASSPTTGNYGYTF. The DNA for the CDR3 is TGCGCCAGCAGCCCGACCACAGGAAACTATGGCTACACCTTC.

In this sample, this clone turned up a few times. CDR3 region: CAISEGGGPTYEQYF. CDR3 bases: TGTGCCATCAGTGAGGGCGGGGGACCCACCTACGAGCAGTACTTC. The chain combines TRBV10-3 with TRBJ2-7, with 7 bases that match TRBD2. CDR1 ENHRY and CDR2 SYGVKD come from the germline V gene. J was trimmed by 2 bases and V by 2 bases; bases with no gene match: 6. The CDR3 extends over 15 amino acids.

This chain joins TRBV7-9 and TRBJ2-5, with TRBD2 as a possible D gene (5 bases). Trimming took off 8 bases at V and 1 base at J, with 17 bases between the two ends. The germline gives CDR1 SEHNR, CDR2 FQNEAQ (reference sequence). The length of the CDR3 is 15 residues. The CDR3 loop reads CASSGIGPAQETQYF. The DNA of the CDR3 is TGTGCCAGCTCGGGAATCGGACCAGCCCAAGAGACCCAGTACTTC.

This clone was seen only once. This chain joins TRBV7-8 and TRBJ2-2; D perhaps matches TRBD2 (5 bases). This CDR3 has 16 amino acids. Germline CDR1 SGHVS, CDR2 FQNEAQ. V lost 1 base and J lost 3, with 12 bases in between. The CDR3: CASSLVSSGYTGELFF. The CDR3 DNA reads as TGTGCCAGCAGCTTAGTTTCCAGCGGTTACACCGGGGAGCTGTTTTTT.

J is TRBJ2-3 and V is TRBV5-6; D unresolved. There are 12 residues in the CDR3. Germline V lookup: CDR1 SGHDT, CDR2 YYEEEE. V lost 0 bases to trimming and J lost 4 bases, with 3 bases between them. CDR3 coding DNA: TGTGCCAGCAGCTTGGCCTCAGATACGCAGTATTTT. Residues: CASSLASDTQYF.

This clone was picked up one time. The V and J genes are TRBV5-5 and TRBJ2-1; the D gene is possibly TRBD1 (5 bases). CDR1 and CDR2 (germline): SGHKS, YYEKEE (reference sequence). This CDR3 has 14 residues. V was pared by 4 bases and J by 9 bases, with 17 bases between. The CDR3 protein is CASSPTFGAAEQFF. The CDR3 DNA follows: TGTGCCAGCAGCCCTACATTTGGGGCCGCTGAGCAGTTCTTC. Variable domain in full (rest from reference TRBV5-5 and TRBJ2-1): DAGVTQSPTHLIKTRGQQVTLRCSPISGHKSVSWYQQVLGQGPQFIFQYYEKEERGRGNFPDRFSARQFPNYSSELNVNALLLGDSALYLCASSPTFGAAEQFFGPGTRLTVL.

V is TRBV7-9 and J is TRBJ2-1; D remains ambiguous. Germline V gene data show CDR1 as SEHNR and CDR2 as FQNEAQ (reference sequence). The CDR3 runs 15 residues. Trimming removed 5 bases from V and 0 bases from J, with 11 bases in between. CDR3 coding DNA: TGTGCCAGCAGCCCGGGTAGGAGCTCCTACAATGAGCAGTTCTTC. Amino acid sequence: CASSPGRSSYNEQFF.

This chain uses TRBV19 with TRBJ1-6; 8 nucleotides agree with TRBD1. The germline V gene has CDR1 LNHDA and CDR2 SQIVND (reference sequence). This CDR3 is 15 amino acids long. V dropped 3 bases and J dropped 9; count of bases not matched to a gene: 7. The CDR3 here is CASSMMDRAGSPLHF. The CDR3 region has the DNA TGTGCCAGTAGTATGATGGACAGGGCGGGTTCACCCCTCCACTTT.

This chain joins TRBV19 and TRBJ1-1; tentatively, D is TRBD1 (6 bases). The CDR3 has 14 residues. Per germline, CDR1 LNHDA and CDR2 SQIVND (reference sequence). V gave up 3 bases and J gave up 5 bases, with 13 bases separating them. CDR3 protein: CASSMAVTGTEAFF. The CDR3 nucleotides are TGTGCCAGTAGTATGGCAGTAACAGGGACTGAAGCTTTCTTT. The complete variable domain, with remaining parts taken from reference TRBV19 and TRBJ1-1, reads DGGITQSPKYLFRKEGQNVTLSCEQNLNHDAMYWYRQDPGQGLRLIYYSQIVNDFQKGDIAEGYSVSREKKESFPLTVTSAQKNPTAFYLCASSMAVTGTEAFFGQGTRLTVV.

This chain uses TRBV6-8 with TRBJ1-2; weak D call: TRBD1 (6 bases). The ends were cut back, 2 bases at V and 2 bases at J, with 9 bases in the middle. The V gene's germline CDR1 is MNHGY and CDR2 SAAAGT. This CDR3 has 14 residues. The CDR3: CASSYSRGNYGYTF. The CDR3, as DNA: TGTGCCAGCAGTTACAGCAGGGGAAACTATGGCTACACCTTC.

The chain has TRBV6-1 and TRBJ1-1; D perhaps matches TRBD1 (6 bases). Germline CDR1 MNHNS, CDR2 SASEGT. This CDR3 has 15 amino acids. Between the trimmed V and J ends, which lost 2 bases and 1 base, there was a span of 11 bases. The CDR3 loop reads CASSEYRTANTEAFF. The CDR3 DNA follows: TGTGCCAGCAGTGAATATCGGACAGCGAACACTGAAGCTTTCTTT.

The chain has TRBV11-2 and TRBJ2-5; D possibly corresponds to TRBD2 (7 bases). The CDR3 spans 14 residues. The germline V gene encodes CDR1 SGHAT and CDR2 FQNNGV. V was pared by 4 bases and J by 5 bases, with 14 bases between. CDR3 nucleotides: TGTGCCAGCAGCTACTGGGGGGGCGGGGAGACCCAGTACTTC. Protein: CASSYWGGGETQYF.

The gene calls are TRBV5-8 and TRBJ2-1, with 8 bases matching TRBD1. This CDR3 has 11 residues. Germline CDR1 SGHTS, CDR2 YDEGEE. The V and J ends lost 4 bases and 15 bases, in that order; junction bases with no gene match: 6. The CDR3 loop is CASSPGQGRFF. The CDR3 DNA sequence: TGTGCCAGCAGCCCCGGACAGGGCCGGTTCTTC.

In nucleotides, the CDR3 is TGTGCCAGCAGCTTAGGGGGACAAACAATCTACGAGCAGTACTTC. This encodes CASSLGGQTIYEQYF. This chain joins TRBV11-2 and TRBJ2-7; D is possibly TRBD1 (6 bases). Trimming shortened V by 1 base and J by 3 bases, and 13 bases separated the two germline ends. The CDR3 extends over 15 amino acids. CDR1 is SGHAT, CDR2 FQNNGV, per germline.

This clone was seen a few times. The CDR3 sequence is CAIRGLADNEQFF. CDR3 nucleotide sequence: TGTGCCATCAGGGGACTAGCTGATAATGAGCAGTTCTTC. The rearrangement links TRBV10-3 to TRBJ2-1, with 9 positions matching TRBD2. CDR3 size: 13 residues. Looked up from germline, CDR1 is ENHRY and CDR2 is SYGVKD. V lost 6 bases to trimming and J lost 7 bases; unmatched junction nucleotides: 4.